This TCR beta chain was profiled in a study of Graves' ophthalmopathy and Graves' hyperthyroidism. The authors amplified TCR beta CDR3 regions, and they did so from RNA transcripts for repertoire sequencing. An initial RT-PCR round employing HTBI primers preceded a second-round multiplex PCR. One entry per CDR3 protein results from TCRdb running MiXCR on the multiplex PCR reads. The sample holds a few hundred thousand distinct CDR3 sequences, roughly 15% seen once. The CDR3 is 13 residues long. V was clipped by 6 bases and J by 4 bases; unmatched bases: 4. Germline values: CDR1 SNHLY, CDR2 FYNNEI. Study-level results: Ophthalmopathy progression cases were predicted by the model with approximately 71% sensitivity and roughly 72% specificity. Clonotypes were expanded in thyroid at above 0.001 frequency, and most also appeared in blood.

The hyperthyroidism patients had a new diagnosis of under 2 months' duration and were aged 18 to 65. PBMCs were isolated from a roughly 9.6 ml sample of fresh peripheral blood. This clonotype was counted many times. Antigen: not known. This TCR was sampled from an adult woman with stable Graves' hyperthyroidism. The J gene is TRBJ2-5, the V gene TRBV2, with 8 bases identical to TRBD1. The sample taken for sequencing was peripheral blood. As DNA, the CDR3 is TGTGCCAGCAGGGGCACAGGGGGAGAGACCCAGTACTTC. Its protein is CASRGTGGETQYF.